Each of the 14 T cell receptor beta chains below was sequenced from the same sample in a study of Graves' ophthalmopathy and Graves' hyperthyroidism. Amplification of TCR beta CDR3 regions used RNA transcripts. The library came from an HTBI-primed first-round RT-PCR and a second-round multiplex PCR. A single record per CDR3 protein comes from TCRdb applying MiXCR to the multiplex PCR reads. Of hundreds of thousands of distinct CDR3 sequences in the sample, 22% were seen once. Sequences were obtained from peripheral blood. The receptors were sampled from a woman younger than 35 with stable Graves' hyperthyroidism. Some clones in this sample may be carry-over from other donors' samples.

The rearrangement links TRBV2 to TRBJ1-1; the D is unclear. The V and J ends lost 7 bases and 0 bases respectively, with 9 bases between them. CDR3 size: 13 residues. The germline CDR1 and CDR2 sequences are SNHLY and FYNNEI. CDR3 in amino acids: CASTRRLNTEAFF. The CDR3 bases are TGTGCCAGCACACGACGGTTGAACACTGAAGCTTTCTTT.

A note on this clonotype: Germline is not matched at one junction end, which may reflect a read error. The chain carries TRBV12-3 or TRBV12-4 and TRBJ1-1, with TRBD1 matching 8 bases. There are 15 residues in the CDR3. The CDR3 here is CASTPRQGANTGAFF. The CDR3 DNA follows: TGTGCCAGCACACCGCGGCAGGGGGCGAACACTGGAGCTTTCTTT.

This clonotype was recorded at least ten times. V gene TRBV28 combines with J gene TRBJ2-7; TRBD1 is a possible D gene (5 bases). Germline V gene lookup returns CDR1 MDHEN and CDR2 SYDVKM. The CDR3 is 15 amino acids. V gave up 1 base and J gave up 4 bases, with 14 bases separating them. CDR3 region: CASSLLSDSRYEQYF. CDR3 sequence (DNA): TGTGCCAGCAGTTTATTATCCGACAGTCGATACGAGCAGTACTTC.

The rearrangement uses TRBV6-1 and TRBJ2-7, with D unclear. Germline V gene data show CDR1 as MNHNS and CDR2 as SASEGT. The CDR3 consists of 13 residues. The ends were cut back, 6 bases at V and 5 bases at J, with 14 bases in the middle. CDR3 in amino acids: CASSLPPWDEQYF. CDR3 nucleotides: TGTGCCAGCAGCCTGCCCCCTTGGGACGAGCAGTACTTC.

V gene TRBV7-6 combines with J gene TRBJ1-3; tentatively, D is TRBD1 (5 bases). The V end was cut by 5 bases, the J end by 4 bases, with 18 bases between. The germline V gene has CDR1 SGHVS and CDR2 FNYEAQ. The CDR3 runs 16 residues. This CDR3 is CASSVGPQGRGNTIYF. The CDR3 DNA follows: TGTGCCAGCAGCGTGGGACCCCAGGGAAGGGGAAACACCATATATTTT. Filled out from reference TRBV7-6 and TRBJ1-3, the complete variable domain reads GAGVSQSPRYKVTKRGQDVALRCDPISGHVSLYWYRQALGQGPEFLTYFNYEAQQDKSGLPNDRFSAERPEGSISTLTIQRTEQRDSAMYRCASSVGPQGRGNTIYFGEGSWLTVV.

V is TRBV15 and J is TRBJ2-5; TRBD1 matches 7 bases. Germline V gene sequence: CDR1 LNHNV, CDR2 YYDKDF (reference sequence). V dropped 0 bases and J dropped 3; count of bases not matched to a gene: 4. This CDR3 has 15 amino acids. CDR3 region: CATSRDSTGEETQYF. The CDR3, as DNA: TGTGCCACCAGCAGAGATAGCACAGGGGAAGAGACCCAGTACTTC. Combining the CDR3 with reference TRBV15 and TRBJ2-5 gives the whole variable domain DAMVIQNPRYQVTQFGKPVTLSCSQTLNHNVMYWYQQKSSQAPKLLFHYYDKDFNNEADTPDNFQSRRPNTSFCFLDIRSPGLGDTAMYLCATSRDSTGEETQYFGPGTRLLVL.

This clonotype was recorded a few times. The chain carries TRBV6-1 and TRBJ1-1; D is unclear. V was clipped by 6 bases and J by 3 bases, with 5 bases between them. CDR1 is MNHNS and CDR2 is SASEGT in the germline V gene. The CDR3 sequence is 11 residues long. The CDR3 DNA follows: TGTGCCAGCAGGGCGGACACTGAAGCTTTCTTT. Its protein is CASRADTEAFF.

There are a few counts of this clonotype. The chain combines TRBV28 with TRBJ2-6; 7 positions match TRBD1. Germline CDR1 is MDHEN and CDR2 is SYDVKM. V gave up 4 bases and J gave up 2 bases; unmatched junction bases: 5. This CDR3 has 16 amino acids. CDR3 bases: TGTGCCAGCAGTTCCTCCGGGACAGCTGGGGCCAACGTCCTGACTTTC. Translated, it gives CASSSSGTAGANVLTF.

The chain employs TRBV13 and TRBJ2-2; D not resolved. Germline assignment: CDR1 PRHDT and CDR2 FYEKMQ (reference sequence). This CDR3 comprises 12 residues. V lost 6 bases to trimming and J lost 3 bases, with 5 bases between them. CDR3 region: CASSSHTGELFF. The CDR3 nucleotides are TGTGCCAGCAGTTCTCACACCGGGGAGCTGTTTTTT. Drawing the rest from reference TRBV13 and TRBJ2-2, the complete variable domain is AAGVIQSPRHLIKEKRETATLKCYPIPRHDTVYWYQQGPGQDPQFLISFYEKMQSDKGSIPDRFSAQQFSDYHSELNMSSLELGDSALYFCASSSHTGELFFGEGSRLTVL.

This clonotype was detected a few times. This chain links TRBV3-1 with TRBJ1-1, with D perhaps TRBD1 (5 bases). The V end lost 1 base, the J end lost 4 bases, and 16 bases lay between the germline ends. CDR1 and CDR2 (germline): LGHDT, YNNKEL (reference sequence). CDR3 size: 16 residues. CDR3 amino acids: CASSQGEDTGFTEAFF. The DNA for the CDR3 is TGTGCCAGCAGCCAAGGAGAGGACACGGGATTCACTGAAGCTTTCTTT.

V usage is TRBV11-1 and J usage is TRBJ2-7; D is possibly TRBD2 (6 bases). The CDR3 consists of 16 residues. The germline CDR1 and CDR2 sequences are SGHAT and FQDESV (reference sequence). V lost 1 base, J lost 0 bases, and 13 bases lay in between. CDR3 protein: CASSLVGGASSYEQYF. CDR3 DNA: TGTGCCAGCAGCTTAGTTGGCGGGGCGAGCTCCTACGAGCAGTACTTC.

The V gene is TRBV20-1, the J gene TRBJ2-7, with 10 bases identical to TRBD2. Germline trimming cut 3 bases from V and 1 base from J; bases unmatched to any gene: 9. Germline assignment: CDR1 DFQATT and CDR2 SNEGSKA (reference sequence). The CDR3 totals 16 residues. In DNA, the CDR3 is TGCAGTGCTAGGGTTTTTGGACTAGCGGAATCCTACGAGCAGTACTTC. Encoded protein: CSARVFGLAESYEQYF.

This clonotype has ten or more counts. The genes are TRBV12-3 or TRBV12-4 and TRBJ2-1, with no clear D. V was trimmed by 6 bases and J by 5 bases, leaving 2 bases between them. The CDR3 length is 10 residues. In DNA form, the CDR3 reads TGTGCCAGCAGCAACAATGAGCAGTTCTTC. It encodes CASSNNEQFF.

The sample holds many counts of this clonotype. The J gene is TRBJ1-5, the V gene TRBV7-2; a weak D match, TRBD1 (6 bases). Germline CDR1 is SGHTA and CDR2 is FQGNSA. There are 14 residues in the CDR3. Trimming left V 5 bases short and J 6 bases short, with 14 bases between. The CDR3: CASSRQQGAQPQHF. DNA of the CDR3: TGTGCCAGCAGCCGGCAACAGGGAGCTCAGCCCCAGCATTTT.